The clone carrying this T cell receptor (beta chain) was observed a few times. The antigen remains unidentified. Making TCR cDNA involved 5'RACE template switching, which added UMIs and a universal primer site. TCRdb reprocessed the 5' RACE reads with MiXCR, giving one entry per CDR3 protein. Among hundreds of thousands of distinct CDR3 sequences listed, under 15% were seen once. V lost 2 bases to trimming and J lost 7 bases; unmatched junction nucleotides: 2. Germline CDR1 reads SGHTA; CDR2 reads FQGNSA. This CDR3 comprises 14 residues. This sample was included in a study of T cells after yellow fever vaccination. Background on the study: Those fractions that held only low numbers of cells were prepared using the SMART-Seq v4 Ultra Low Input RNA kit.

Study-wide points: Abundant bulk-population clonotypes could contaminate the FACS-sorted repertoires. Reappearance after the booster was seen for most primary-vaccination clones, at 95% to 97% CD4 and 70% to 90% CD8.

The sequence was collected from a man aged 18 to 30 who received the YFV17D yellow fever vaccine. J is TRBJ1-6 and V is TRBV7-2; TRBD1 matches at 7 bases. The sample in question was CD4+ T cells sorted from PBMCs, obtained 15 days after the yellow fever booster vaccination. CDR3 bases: TGTGCCAGCAGCTTATCCAGGGGGAATTCACCCCTCCACTTT. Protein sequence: CASSLSRGNSPLHF.